One sample yielded the 17 T cell receptor beta chains listed below, sequenced in a study of T cell responses to AZD1222 COVID-19 vaccine (dated by TCRdb to the early 2020s). The time point label for this specimen denotes: baseline before first vaccination. Libraries were constructed by the immunoSEQ multiplex PCR assay. Not all clones reach the TCRdb copy of this immuneACCESS table, which keeps in-frame sequences only. Checked studies attribute under half of the gap to unresolved V genes and leave the rest unexplained. The sample yields over 150,000 clones; about nine tenths were counted once. The ten most abundant clones make up 18% of the sample. This sample comprised peripheral blood, obtained on day 0 of AZD1222 vaccination. The source of these receptors is an adult in good health.

This chain connects TRBV24-1 to TRBJ1-2; D remains unclear. The germline CDR1 and CDR2 sequences are KGHDR and SFDVKD. V lost 5 bases and J lost 2, with 8 bases in between. The CDR3 extends over 13 amino acids. As DNA, the CDR3 is TGTGCCACCAGTGTCGGAGACAACTATGGCTACACCTTC. Translated, it gives CATSVGDNYGYTF.

This clone was picked up one time. This chain joins TRBV28 and TRBJ1-5, with TRBD1 as a possible D gene (5 bases). CDR3 size: 14 residues. Germline V gene sequence: CDR1 MDHEN, CDR2 SYDVKM. Trimming left V 6 bases short and J 2 bases short, with 11 bases between. The CDR3 protein is CASRRVGGNQPQHF. CDR3 sequence (DNA): TGTGCCAGCAGGAGGGTGGGGGGCAATCAGCCCCAGCATTTT. The entire variable domain, with the rest obtained from reference TRBV28 and TRBJ1-5, is as follows: DVKVTQSSRYLVKRTGEKVFLECVQDMDHENMFWYRQDPGLGLRLIYFSYDVKMKEKGDIPEGYSVSREKKERFSLILESASTNQTSMYLCASRRVGGNQPQHFGDGTRLSIL.

The gene calls are TRBV27 and TRBJ1-1, with D unclear. The germline CDR1 and CDR2 sequences are MNHEY and SMNVEV (reference sequence). This CDR3 has 13 residues. Trimming took off 1 base at V and 6 bases at J, with 9 bases between the two ends. CDR3 nucleotide sequence: TGTGCCAGCAGTTTATTCCGTAATGCTGAAGCTTTCTTT. This encodes CASSLFRNAEAFF.

The V gene is TRBV5-1, the J gene TRBJ2-1; 14 positions agree with TRBD2. Germline V lookup: CDR1 SGHRS, CDR2 YFSETQ. Losses at the gene ends were 4 bases for V and 2 bases for J; bases not matched to a gene: 8. The CDR3 runs 18 residues. CDR3 nucleotide sequence: TGCGCCAGCAGCCTGACTAGCGGGGGGGGCAGCCCCTACAATGAGCAGTTCTTC. This sequence encodes CASSLTSGGGSPYNEQFF.

CDR3 sequence: CASSLAVTSGFNEQFF. The CDR3 region has the DNA TGTGCCAGCAGCTTAGCGGTTACTAGCGGATTCAATGAGCAGTTCTTC. V is TRBV7-3 and J is TRBJ2-1; 8 nucleotides line up with TRBD2. The CDR3 spans 16 residues. Germline-derived CDR1 and CDR2 are SGHTA and FQGTGA. J was trimmed by 6 bases and V by 2 bases; bases with no gene match: 9.

This clone has just one count. The V call is TRBV28, the J call TRBJ2-3, with D tentatively TRBD1 or TRBD2 (5 bases each). Germline CDR1 MDHEN, CDR2 SYDVKM. The CDR3 extends over 17 amino acids. V was cut by 3 bases and J by 0 bases, with 16 bases left in between. DNA of the CDR3: TGTGCCAGCAGTTTCGGGGACGAGTCCACTAGCACAGATACGCAGTATTTT. It translates to CASSFGDESTSTDTQYF. The variable domain in full, with the rest retrieved from reference TRBV28 and TRBJ2-3, is DVKVTQSSRYLVKRTGEKVFLECVQDMDHENMFWYRQDPGLGLRLIYFSYDVKMKEKGDIPEGYSVSREKKERFSLILESASTNQTSMYLCASSFGDESTSTDTQYFGPGTRLTVL.

This clone was picked up a small number of times. The chain uses TRBV6-5 and TRBJ2-1; 9 nucleotides agree with TRBD1. Germline lookup yields CDR1 MNHEY and CDR2 SVGAGI. J was trimmed by 10 bases and V by 6 bases; bases with no gene match: 10. The CDR3 is 14 residues long. CDR3 sequence (DNA): TGTGCCAGCAGGCGTTCCGGGACAGGGACCGAGCAGTTCTTC. Its translation is CASRRSGTGTEQFF.

J is TRBJ1-1 and V is TRBV18; no reliable D call. The germline V gene has CDR1 KGHSH and CDR2 LQKENI. The V end lost 3 bases, the J end lost 4 bases, and 15 bases lay between the germline ends. The CDR3 consists of 15 residues. CDR3 sequence: CASSPPRTDGTEAFF. The CDR3, as DNA: TGTGCCAGCTCACCCCCCCGTACCGATGGCACTGAAGCTTTCTTT.

The chain links TRBV7-9 to TRBJ2-6, with D possibly matching TRBD1 (6 bases). Trimming cost V 0 bases and J 2 bases, with 11 bases left between them. The CDR3 consists of 17 residues. CDR1 and CDR2 (germline): SEHNR, FQNEAQ (reference sequence). CDR3 bases: TGTGCCAGCAGCTTAGCCCCCCCAGGGGCTGGGGCCAACGTCCTGACTTTC. Amino acid sequence: CASSLAPPGAGANVLTF. The full variable domain, its missing parts supplied by reference TRBV7-9 and TRBJ2-6, is DTGVSQNPRHKITKRGQNVTFRCDPISEHNRLYWYRQTLGQGPEFLTYFQNEAQLEKSRLLSDRFSAERPKGSFSTLEIQRTEQGDSAMYLCASSLAPPGAGANVLTFGAGSRLTVL.

The gene calls are TRBV3-1 (or the pseudogene TRBV3-2) and TRBJ1-2; 9 bases agree with TRBD1. CDR1 and CDR2 from the germline V gene are LGHDT and YNNKEL (reference sequence). This CDR3 region has 16 residues. The J segment lost 4 bases and the V segment lost 1 base, leaving 7 bases of the junction unmatched. CDR3 sequence: CASSQAWGDRVYGYTF. As DNA, the CDR3 is TGTGCCAGCAGCCAAGCCTGGGGGGACAGGGTCTATGGCTACACCTTC.

This clone occurred once. The chain uses TRBV19 and TRBJ2-4; D is uncertain. This CDR3 has 14 amino acids. Germline-derived CDR1 and CDR2 are LNHDA and SQIVND (reference sequence). Trimming removed 3 bases at V and 5 bases at J, with 11 bases between. CDR3 loop: CASSIRWAENIQYF. In DNA, the CDR3 is TGTGCCAGTAGTATTCGATGGGCGGAAAACATTCAGTACTTC.

This clone was detected only once. The gene calls are TRBV5-6 and TRBJ2-7; D not resolved. CDR3 length equals 14 residues. Germline V gene lookup returns CDR1 SGHDT and CDR2 YYEEEE. Deletions cut 0 bases from V and 2 bases from J, with 9 bases between. The CDR3 sequence: CASSLGMGTYEQYF. CDR3 sequence (DNA): TGTGCCAGCAGCTTGGGGATGGGGACCTACGAGCAGTACTTC.

The chain combines TRBV4-1 with TRBJ1-2; perhaps TRBD1 as D (6 bases). The V gene lost 0 bases and the J gene lost 7 bases, with 18 bases spanning the gap. Germline assignment: CDR1 MGHRA and CDR2 YSYEKL. The CDR3 loop spans 16 amino acids. The CDR3 here is CASSQDFLGGRRGYTF. CDR3 in DNA: TGCGCCAGCAGCCAAGATTTCCTTGGGGGGCGTCGTGGCTACACCTTC.

This clone occurred a few times. The chain employs TRBV19 and TRBJ2-7, with 8 positions matching TRBD1. CDR1 is LNHDA and CDR2 is SQIVND in the germline V gene (reference sequence). V was pared by 8 bases and J by 7 bases, with 13 bases of the junction left unmatched. The CDR3 is 14 amino acids. CDR3 coding DNA: TGTGCCAGTCGCCGGGCAGGGGGCTTATCGGAGCAGTACTTC. Its translation is CASRRAGGLSEQYF.

The V call is TRBV7-8, the J call TRBJ1-6, with D hard to call. Trimming left V 2 bases short and J 5 bases short, with 16 bases between. The CDR3 totals 17 residues. Germline V gives CDR1 SGHVS, CDR2 FQNEAQ. CDR3 DNA sequence: TGTGCCAGCAGCTTAAGGCAAAGAGTCTTGAATAATTCACCCCTCCACTTT. Translation: CASSLRQRVLNNSPLHF.

The rearrangement joins TRBV12-3 or TRBV12-4 to TRBJ1-1; D not certain. Trimming took 5 bases from V and 10 from J, leaving 8 bases between them. CDR3 length: 10 amino acids. The CDR3 DNA sequence: TGTGCCAGCAGTGGGGTGGCAGCTTTCTTT. It encodes CASSGVAAFF.

The chain links TRBV6-2 or TRBV6-3 to TRBJ1-1; tentative D call: TRBD1 (6 bases). This CDR3 comprises 14 residues. V lost 4 bases and J 0 bases, leaving 9 bases between the germline ends. Germline V gene sequence: CDR1 MNHEY, CDR2 SVGEGT. The chain's CDR3 is CASSSRGLNTEAFF. Here the CDR3 DNA reads TGTGCCAGCAGTTCCAGGGGATTGAACACTGAAGCTTTCTTT.